Detailed here is one TCR beta chain. This entry comes from a study of cytomegalovirus exposure and HLA in healthy donors. This PCR relied on a set of 60 Vbeta primers and 13 Jbeta primers. Here immunoSEQ multiplex PCR was the method, and the copy in TCRdb shows in-frame clones only, minus some. This sample has roughly 76,000 clones, with 79% found just once. Looked up from germline, CDR1 is MNHEY and CDR2 is SMNVEV (reference sequence). With 6 bases clipped from V and 0 bases from J, the junction kept 5 bases outside the gene matches. The CDR3 has 16 amino acids. Sequencing was done on a sample of PBMCs. The sequence came from a man aged 25 to 45 in good health and CMV-seronegative. The chain carries TRBV27 and TRBJ2-2; 9 bases match TRBD2. DNA for the CDR3: TGTGCCAGCAGGAGACGACTAGCGGCGAACACCGGGGAGCTGTTTTTT. Translation gives CASRRRLAANTGELFF.